This T cell receptor (beta chain) comes out of a study of blood T cell repertoires in COVID-19. Study as a whole: Samples taken during acute and convalescent COVID-19 were collected in the United States, Italy and Spain. PBMCs, B-cell-depleted T cells, or T cells were the source of the cDNA or gDNA that made up the material.

V was pared by 0 bases and J by 2 bases, with 1 base of the junction left unmatched. The CDR3 sequence is 15 residues long. The germline gives CDR1 SGHRS, CDR2 YFSETQ. Original handling: Nucleated cell counts were estimated from reference gene primer amplification. The method was immunoSEQ multiplex PCR; TCRdb's version includes in-frame clones alone and lacks a portion of them. V, J and clone size are those of that table, while D and trimming were read from the DNA. Among 200,000 to 300,000 clones listed, roughly 84% were seen once. The sequencing sample was made of peripheral blood. The TCR was taken from a woman aged 40 to 55 who had recovered from COVID-19. The V call is TRBV5-1, the J call TRBJ2-5; the match to TRBD2 covers 10 bases. CDR3 nucleotide sequence: TGCGCCAGCAGCTTGGGGACTAGCGGACAAGAGACCCAGTACTTC. It encodes CASSLGTSGQETQYF.